These 14 T cell receptor beta chains were all obtained from the same sample, sequenced in a study of cytomegalovirus exposure and HLA in healthy donors (dated by TCRdb to the late 2010s). Receptors were amplified or captured by the immunoSEQ multiplex PCR assay. As stored in TCRdb, this immuneACCESS dataset retains in-frame rearrangements with V and J assigned. A fraction of the clones does not appear; measured against another copy, unresolved V genes explain less than half of the discrepancy, and the remainder lacks a known reason. The sample data list 95,000 to 150,000 clones, and 75% to 90% of these were observed just once. The ten largest clonotypes hold approximately 1.1% of the sample. The sequencing input was PBMCs. The receptor set was obtained from a woman younger than 30 in good health and CMV-seronegative.

The rearrangement links TRBV2 to TRBJ2-7, with TRBD1 matching over 8 bases. Per germline, CDR1 SNHLY and CDR2 FYNNEI. J lost 5 bases, V lost 7 bases, and 16 bases had no gene match. The CDR3 sequence is 16 residues long. CDR3 protein: CASTPTGQGALNEQYF. The DNA of the CDR3 is TGTGCCAGCACTCCAACCGGGCAGGGGGCTCTGAACGAGCAGTACTTC.

This clone was seen more than once but under ten times. V is TRBV19 and J is TRBJ2-1; possibly TRBD2 for D (7 bases). Germline-derived CDR1 and CDR2 are LNHDA and SQIVND (reference sequence). The V end was cut by 6 bases, the J end by 5 bases, with 14 bases between. There are 14 residues in the CDR3. The CDR3 DNA reads TGTGCCAGTAGCATCTCGGGGGGCAACAATGAGCAGTTCTTC. It encodes CASSISGGNNEQFF. Using reference TRBV19 and TRBJ2-1 for the parts outside the CDR3, the full variable domain is DGGITQSPKYLFRKEGQNVTLSCEQNLNHDAMYWYRQDPGQGLRLIYYSQIVNDFQKGDIAEGYSVSREKKESFPLTVTSAQKNPTAFYLCASSISGGNNEQFFGPGTRLTVL.

The J gene is TRBJ2-2, the V gene TRBV5-4; 14 nucleotides agree with TRBD2. V shed 4 bases and J 5 bases; nucleotides not matched to a gene: 10. There are 18 residues in the CDR3. Per germline, CDR1 SGHNT and CDR2 YYREEE (reference sequence). CDR3 sequence reads: CASSPPPGLAGDTGELFF. The DNA for the CDR3 is TGTGCCAGCAGCCCCCCTCCGGGACTAGCGGGAGATACCGGGGAGCTGTTTTTT. The entire variable domain, with the rest obtained from reference TRBV5-4 and TRBJ2-2, is as follows: ETGVTQSPTHLIKTRGQQVTLRCSSQSGHNTVSWYQQALGQGPQFIFQYYREEENGRGNFPPRFSGLQFPNYSSELNVNALELDDSALYLCASSPPPGLAGDTGELFFGEGSRLTVL.

V usage is TRBV28 and J usage is TRBJ2-7; TRBD1 might be the D (5 bases). This CDR3 contains 13 residues. Trimming shortened V by 5 bases and J by 2 bases, and 10 bases separated the two germline ends. The germline V gene has CDR1 MDHEN and CDR2 SYDVKM. The CDR3 here is CASSRQNAYEQYV. The DNA for the CDR3 is TGTGCCAGCAGTCGACAGAATGCCTACGAGCAGTACGTC.

V is TRBV7-2 and J is TRBJ1-2; perhaps TRBD1 as D (6 bases). Germline-derived CDR1 and CDR2 are SGHTA and FQGNSA. The CDR3 totals 16 residues. Trimming took 1 base from V and 8 from J, leaving 20 bases between them. CDR3 DNA: TGTGCCAGCAGCTTAGAAGGCATGGGGGCCTGGGTCGGCTACACCTTC. Translated, it gives CASSLEGMGAWVGYTF.

V usage is TRBV28 and J usage is TRBJ2-3; D gene unclear. Germline V gives CDR1 MDHEN, CDR2 SYDVKM. The CDR3 totals 12 residues. V shed 7 bases and J shed 2 bases, with 7 bases lying between them. The CDR3, as DNA: TGTGCCAGCACATTTTCCACAGATACGCAGTATTTT. The encoded protein is CASTFSTDTQYF.

DNA for the CDR3: TGTGCCAGCAGCTTAAGTCCAGAAAGCACAGATACGCAGTATTTT. Protein sequence: CASSLSPESTDTQYF. This sequence joins TRBV7-9 and TRBJ2-3, with D unclear. This CDR3 spans 15 amino acids. Between the trimmed V and J ends, which lost 2 bases and 0 bases, there was a span of 9 bases. Per the germline V gene, CDR1 is SEHNR and CDR2 is FQNEAQ (reference sequence).

The chain combines TRBV6-1 with TRBJ2-1; D is unclear. Germline-derived CDR1 and CDR2 are MNHNS and SASEGT. The CDR3 sequence is 15 residues long. Trimming pared 1 base from V and 2 bases from J, leaving 9 bases between. The DNA for the CDR3 is TGTGCCAGCAGTGAAGACGCTCAGGCCTACAATGAGCAGTTCTTC. Translating it yields CASSEDAQAYNEQFF.

The gene calls are TRBV5-1 and TRBJ1-2; 7 nucleotides match TRBD1. The CDR3 extends over 14 amino acids. Germline values: CDR1 SGHRS, CDR2 YFSETQ. The junction had 6 bases not matched to a gene; V was cut back by 1 base and J by 6 bases. The CDR3 DNA sequence: TGCGCCAGCAGCTTGAGGGGGCGCACCGATGGCTACACCTTC. This translates into CASSLRGRTDGYTF.

The rearrangement joins TRBV4-2 to TRBJ2-2, with 8 positions matching TRBD2. From germline, CDR1 is LGHNA and CDR2 YNFKEQ. The CDR3 sequence is 20 residues long. Unmatched junction bases numbered 12, after V lost 0 bases and J lost 0 bases. DNA for the CDR3: TGTGCCAGCAGCCAAGAGCCCGTCCGGGGGCGGGGGGCGAACACCGGGGAGCTGTTTTTT. Translated, it gives CASSQEPVRGRGANTGELFF.

The chain has TRBV9 and TRBJ2-2, with D perhaps TRBD1 (6 bases). The V and J ends lost 4 bases and 1 base respectively, with 8 bases between them. CDR3 length equals 14 residues. The germline CDR1 and CDR2 sequences are SGDLS and YYNGEE. The CDR3 bases are TGTGCCAGCAGCTTGGGACAGAACACCGGGGAGCTGTTTTTT. Residues: CASSLGQNTGELFF.

The table lists this clone with a count of one. V is TRBV27 and J is TRBJ1-1, with D perhaps matching TRBD1 (5 bases). CDR3 length: 15 residues. Germline values: CDR1 MNHEY, CDR2 SMNVEV (reference sequence). The ends were cut back, 6 bases at V and 0 bases at J, with 14 bases in the middle. The CDR3 spells CASSPGQGMNTEAFF. The CDR3 coding sequence is TGTGCCAGCAGCCCTGGGCAGGGAATGAACACTGAAGCTTTCTTT.

This chain joins TRBV5-1 and TRBJ2-3; 7 nucleotides match TRBD2. Germline CDR1 reads SGHRS; CDR2 reads YFSETQ. The CDR3 consists of 13 residues. V was clipped by 6 bases and J by 6 bases; unmatched bases: 7. CDR3 in DNA: TGCGCCAGCACTGGCGGGGGAGGGGATACGCAGTATTTT. Its translation is CASTGGGGDTQYF.

Only one count was recorded for this clone. This chain links TRBV19 with TRBJ2-6; maybe TRBD1 (5 bases). V lost 6 bases and J 0 bases, leaving 18 bases between the germline ends. The CDR3 is made up of 18 amino acids. Germline CDR1 reads LNHDA; CDR2 reads SQIVND (reference sequence). CDR3 residues: CASSVQGAGPSGANVLTF. Here the CDR3 DNA reads TGTGCCAGTAGCGTCCAAGGGGCAGGGCCCTCTGGGGCCAACGTCCTGACTTTC.